This record covers a single T cell receptor beta chain. The entry originates in a study of blood T cell repertoires in COVID-19. Study background: Specimens from acute and convalescent COVID-19 originated in the United States, Italy and Spain. The cDNA or gDNA used as material had been derived from T cells, B-cell-depleted T cells, or PBMCs.

In the source study's methods: Reference gene primers were amplified, and this amplification served to estimate nucleated cell counts. Method: immunoSEQ multiplex PCR; TCRdb's copy keeps in-frame clones and lacks some. The V and J calls and the clone size are those of that table, but D and trimming were determined from the DNA. The sample carries roughly 410,000 clones, around 89% recorded once. The CDR3 is made up of 12 amino acids. The V end lost 11 bases, the J end lost 7 bases, and 17 bases lay between the germline ends. CDR1 and CDR2 from the germline V gene are MGHDK and SYGVNS. V is TRBV25-1 and J is TRBJ1-2; D is ambiguous. This TCR was recovered from a man aged 40-49 years with acute or convalescent COVID-19. Material for sequencing was peripheral blood. As DNA, the CDR3 is TGTGCCGCTCAAAAAGCGGGATCTGGCTACACCTTC. This gives the protein CAAQKAGSGYTF.